This TCR beta chain was observed in a study of early T cells in non-severe SARS-CoV-2 infection. Trimming removed 0 bases from V and 4 bases from J, with 13 bases in between. Germline V gene data show CDR1 as DFQATT and CDR2 as SNEGSKA (reference sequence). This CDR3 comprises 14 residues. TCRdb ran MiXCR on the 5' RACE reads and lists one entry per CDR3 protein. The sample shows about 72,000 distinct CDR3 sequences, roughly a tenth of them seen only once. V and J are TRBV20-1 and TRBJ2-7; D perhaps matches TRBD2 (5 bases). The source of this sequence is an adult who was a healthcare worker with PCR-confirmed SARS-CoV-2 infection or an uninfected control (not recorded which). The sample was whole blood, taken at baseline. The CDR3 coding sequence is TGCAGTGCTAGAGATCTGGCTAGCCAGTACGAGCAGTACTTC. Its translation is CSARDLASQYEQYF.